These 5 T cell receptor beta chains were all obtained from the same sample, sequenced in a study of blood T cell repertoires in COVID-19. Some clones are missing from TCRdb's copy, which holds only in-frame ones; the method was immunoSEQ multiplex PCR. In the table there are about 150,000 clones, 86% of which are singletons. Sequences were obtained from peripheral blood. Receptors were obtained from a man aged 45 to 65 with active or convalescent COVID-19.

The genes are TRBV12-3 or TRBV12-4 and TRBJ1-5; no clear D. V lost 2 bases and J lost 2, with 4 bases in between. The CDR3 totals 13 residues. The CDR3 spells CASSLSGNQPQHF. CDR3 coding DNA: TGTGCCAGCAGTTTATCAGGCAATCAGCCCCAGCATTTT.

The chain carries TRBV6-2 or TRBV6-3 and TRBJ1-4; 8 bases align to TRBD1. CDR3 length: 16 amino acids. Germline V lookup: CDR1 MNHEY, CDR2 SVGEGT. The V segment lost 6 bases and the J segment 8 bases; nucleotides outside the gene matches: 14. CDR3 sequence: CASSLRPGTGKEKLFF. In nucleotides, the CDR3 is TGTGCCAGCAGCCTGAGACCCGGGACAGGAAAGGAAAAACTGTTTTTT.

The rearrangement links TRBV19 to TRBJ2-2; D is uncertain. V was clipped by 8 bases and J by 3 bases, with 13 bases between them. Germline assignment: CDR1 LNHDA and CDR2 SQIVND (reference sequence). The CDR3 loop spans 14 amino acids. CDR3 amino acids: CASQMGLDTGELFF. The CDR3 DNA is TGTGCCAGTCAAATGGGTCTAGACACCGGGGAGCTGTTTTTT.

V gene TRBV11-2 combines with J gene TRBJ1-6, with D unresolved. The CDR3 spans 14 residues. Germline CDR1 reads SGHAT; CDR2 reads FQNNGV. V shed 5 bases and J shed 8 bases, with 13 bases lying between them. The CDR3 sequence: CASSRSSSDSPLHF. Here the CDR3 DNA reads TGTGCCAGCAGCCGCTCCTCGTCGGATTCACCCCTCCACTTT.

This chain uses TRBV11-2 with TRBJ2-7; 10 positions agree with TRBD1. CDR1 is SGHAT, CDR2 FQNNGV, per germline. J was trimmed by 0 bases and V by 4 bases; bases with no gene match: 9. This CDR3 spans 17 amino acids. The chain's CDR3 is CASSSRGQGVLSYEQYF. CDR3 nucleotides: TGTGCCAGCAGCTCGAGAGGACAGGGGGTCCTCTCCTACGAGCAGTACTTC.